The 21 T cell receptor beta chains presented below share a single source sample, sequenced in a study of control samples from healthy donors and cancer patients. Data came from immunoSEQ multiplex PCR; TCRdb stores just in-frame clones and leaves some out. The sample carries roughly 50,000 clones, 94% recorded once. Sequences were obtained from blood. These receptors were obtained from a man in his thirties or forties in good health.

V usage is TRBV9 and J usage is TRBJ1-6; TRBD1 agrees at 8 bases. Per the germline V gene, CDR1 is SGDLS and CDR2 is YYNGEE. V shed 4 bases, J shed 7 bases, and the junction held 10 bases outside the gene matches. The CDR3 runs to 16 residues. For the CDR3, the DNA is TGTGCCAGCAGCCGCGACAGACAGGGGAGGAATTCACCCCTCCACTTT. This sequence encodes CASSRDRQGRNSPLHF.

J is TRBJ2-2 and V is TRBV7-3; the match to TRBD1 covers 9 bases. CDR1 is SGHTA and CDR2 is FQGTGA in the germline V gene. V dropped 2 bases and J dropped 0; count of bases not matched to a gene: 4. This CDR3 is 17 amino acids long. The CDR3: CASSLSGQGPNTGELFF. For the CDR3, the DNA is TGTGCCAGCAGCTTATCGGGACAGGGACCGAACACCGGGGAGCTGTTTTTT.

The chain carries TRBV7-3 and TRBJ2-7, with TRBD2 identical over 12 bases. The CDR3 runs 15 residues. Germline V lookup: CDR1 SGHTA, CDR2 FQGTGA. Trimming at V came to 5 bases and at J to 2 bases, leaving 4 bases not matched to a gene. CDR3: CASSQGLAGTYEQYF. CDR3 coding DNA: TGTGCCAGCAGCCAGGGACTAGCGGGTACCTACGAGCAGTACTTC. Filled out from reference TRBV7-3 and TRBJ2-7, the complete variable domain reads GAGVSQTPSNKVTEKGKYVELRCDPISGHTALYWYRQSLGQGPEFLIYFQGTGAADDSGLPNDRFFAVRPEGSVSTLKIQRTERGDSAVYLCASSQGLAGTYEQYFGPGTRLTVT.

In the case of this clone: Other DNA sequences in this sample translate to the same CDR3. The V and J genes are TRBV4-3 and TRBJ2-6; 7 bases map to TRBD1. V lost 3 bases to trimming and J lost 0 bases; unmatched junction nucleotides: 2. The CDR3 loop spans 16 amino acids. In germline, CDR1 is LGHNA, CDR2 YSLEER. The CDR3 sequence is CASSQDRSSGANVLTF. CDR3 sequence (DNA): TGCGCCAGCAGCCAGGACAGGAGCTCTGGGGCCAACGTCCTGACTTTC.

The chain employs TRBV11-3 and TRBJ2-1; 7 bases match TRBD2. Germline CDR1 is SGHNT and CDR2 is YENEEA. The length of the CDR3 is 15 residues. The ends lost 5 bases at V and 0 bases at J; junction bases unmatched: 4. The CDR3 region is CASSAGGSSYNEQFF. The CDR3 DNA is TGTGCCAGCAGCGCCGGGGGGAGCTCCTACAATGAGCAGTTCTTC.

The sample holds one count of this clone. This chain joins TRBV6-4 and TRBJ2-2, with D unclear. The V end lost 5 bases, the J end lost 4 bases, and 5 bases lay between the germline ends. The CDR3 sequence is 12 residues long. Germline CDR1 is MRHNA and CDR2 is SNTAGT. The CDR3 region is CASSSPTGELFF. The DNA for the CDR3 is TGTGCCAGCAGTTCTCCCACCGGGGAGCTGTTTTTT.

The chain joins TRBV10-1 to TRBJ1-2; D might be TRBD1 (5 bases). Trimming shortened V by 0 bases and J by 2 bases, and 16 bases separated the two germline ends. CDR1 is WNHNN and CDR2 is SYGVQD in the germline V gene (reference sequence). The CDR3 runs to 17 residues. Written as DNA, the CDR3 is TGCGCCAGCAGTGAGTCGGGAGCAGGGCAACGGAACTATGGCTACACCTTC. Encoded protein: CASSESGAGQRNYGYTF.

The chain carries TRBV4-2 and TRBJ2-3, with 7 bases matching TRBD2. The V segment lost 1 base and the J segment 6 bases; nucleotides outside the gene matches: 10. The CDR3 is made up of 16 amino acids. Germline CDR1 and CDR2: LGHNA and YNFKEQ. CDR3 in amino acids: CASSQVFTGEGDTQYF. DNA for the CDR3: TGTGCCAGCAGCCAAGTTTTTACCGGGGAGGGGGATACGCAGTATTTT.

The chain recombines TRBV30 with TRBJ1-2, with D maybe TRBD1 (5 bases). CDR3 size: 15 residues. Germline CDR1 and CDR2: GTSNPN and SVGIG (reference sequence). The V and J ends lost 2 bases and 7 bases respectively, with 20 bases between them. Here the CDR3 reads CAWSPTMRGRAGYTF. In DNA, the CDR3 is TGTGCCTGGAGTCCCACAATGAGGGGCAGGGCTGGCTACACCTTC.

J is TRBJ1-2 and V is TRBV28; the D gene is possibly TRBD1 (6 bases). In germline, CDR1 is MDHEN, CDR2 SYDVKM. The CDR3 runs to 13 residues. V lost 5 bases, J lost 2 bases, and 9 bases lay in between. The CDR3 protein is CASSRQVNYGYTF. DNA for the CDR3: TGTGCCAGCAGTCGACAGGTCAACTATGGCTACACCTTC.

The chain recombines TRBV5-6 with TRBJ2-7; D might be TRBD1 or TRBD2, each matching 5 bases. Per germline, CDR1 SGHDT and CDR2 YYEEEE. This CDR3 has 15 residues. V lost 0 bases to trimming and J lost 3 bases, with 13 bases between them. The CDR3 nucleotides are TGTGCCAGCAGCTTGGAGCCGGGGCCCAACTACGAGCAGTACTTC. This encodes CASSLEPGPNYEQYF. The entire variable domain, with the rest obtained from reference TRBV5-6 and TRBJ2-7, is as follows: DAGVTQSPTHLIKTRGQQVTLRCSPKSGHDTVSWYQQALGQGPQFIFQYYEEEERQRGNFPDRFSGHQFPNYSSELNVNALLLGDSALYLCASSLEPGPNYEQYFGPGTRLTVT.

The chain combines TRBV5-5 with TRBJ2-7; the match to TRBD1 covers 9 bases. The J segment lost 0 bases and the V segment lost 4 bases, leaving 14 bases of the junction unmatched. The CDR3 contains 18 residues. Germline CDR1 is SGHKS and CDR2 is YYEKEE (reference sequence). The CDR3 DNA is TGTGCCAGCAGCCGATCAGACCGGGACAGGGTATCCTCCTACGAGCAGTACTTC. Translation gives CASSRSDRDRVSSYEQYF.

This clone was seen just once. The V and J genes are TRBV7-8 and TRBJ1-5, with unresolved D. V dropped 5 bases and J dropped 7 bases, with 9 bases sitting between them. The CDR3 loop spans 12 amino acids. The germline V gene encodes CDR1 SGHVS and CDR2 FQNEAQ. In DNA form, the CDR3 reads TGTGCCAGCAGCCACTCGAACCAGCCCCAGCATTTT. It is translated as CASSHSNQPQHF.

The chain couples TRBV24-1 to TRBJ1-2, with D unresolved. The V end lost 4 bases, the J end lost 11 bases, and 10 bases lay between the germline ends. Germline V gene data show CDR1 as KGHDR and CDR2 as SFDVKD. The length of the CDR3 is 11 residues. The CDR3 reads CATSDRPGYTF. CDR3 coding DNA: TGTGCCACCAGTGACCGGCCGGGATACACCTTC.

The chain is built from TRBV12-3 or TRBV12-4 and TRBJ1-2; 7 bases line up with TRBD1. Losses at the gene ends were 6 bases for V and 4 bases for J; bases not matched to a gene: 5. CDR3 length: 13 amino acids. This CDR3 reads CASRGQRGYGYTF. The CDR3 DNA is TGTGCCAGCAGGGGACAGAGAGGCTATGGCTACACCTTC.

The genes are TRBV18 and TRBJ1-1; D might be TRBD1 (5 bases). CDR1 is KGHSH and CDR2 is LQKENI in the germline V gene. CDR3 length: 13 residues. V lost 2 bases and J lost 5, with 9 bases in between. The CDR3 DNA reads TGTGCCAGCTCACCATCAGGGCTGACTGAAGCTTTCTTT. It yields the protein CASSPSGLTEAFF.

This clone has a single count. The chain carries TRBV5-6 and TRBJ2-3; D remains ambiguous. Between the trimmed V and J ends, which lost 2 bases and 2 bases, there was a span of 12 bases. Germline CDR1 reads SGHDT; CDR2 reads YYEEEE. The CDR3 is made up of 15 amino acids. CDR3 protein: CASSFNLETTDTQYF. CDR3 bases: TGTGCCAGCAGCTTCAATCTAGAAACCACAGATACGCAGTATTTT. Looking up the rest from reference TRBV5-6 and TRBJ2-3 gives the full variable domain: DAGVTQSPTHLIKTRGQQVTLRCSPKSGHDTVSWYQQALGQGPQFIFQYYEEEERQRGNFPDRFSGHQFPNYSSELNVNALLLGDSALYLCASSFNLETTDTQYFGPGTRLTVL.

The chain uses TRBV5-1 and TRBJ2-1, with TRBD2 as a possible D gene (6 bases). Germline CDR1 is SGHRS and CDR2 is YFSETQ. Trimming cost V 0 bases and J 7 bases, with 17 bases left between them. The CDR3 contains 16 residues. The CDR3 loop reads CASSLVGTPTRNEQFF. The CDR3 DNA follows: TGCGCCAGCAGCTTGGTAGGGACTCCCACCAGGAATGAGCAGTTCTTC.

This sequence joins TRBV5-1 and TRBJ2-1; 8 positions match TRBD2. Germline V gene lookup returns CDR1 SGHRS and CDR2 YFSETQ. Losses at the gene ends were 3 bases for V and 0 bases for J; bases not matched to a gene: 5. The CDR3 spans 16 residues. In nucleotides, the CDR3 is TGCGCCAGCAGCTCACCCAGCGGGAGCTCCTACAATGAGCAGTTCTTC. Residues: CASSSPSGSSYNEQFF.

The CDR3 coding sequence is TGTGCCAGTAGTACCACCTCGGCTTCTAATGAAAAACTGTTTTTT. This gives the protein CASSTTSASNEKLFF. The chain couples TRBV19 to TRBJ1-4, with D hard to call. The CDR3 has 15 residues. Trimming left V 4 bases short and J 3 bases short, with 12 bases between. CDR1 LNHDA and CDR2 SQIVND come from the germline V gene (reference sequence).

J is TRBJ2-3 and V is TRBV10-3; D gene ambiguous. Per germline, CDR1 ENHRY and CDR2 SYGVKD. V was shortened by 0 bases and J by 4 bases, with 14 bases between the two germline ends. The CDR3 spans 16 residues. Here the CDR3 DNA reads TGTGCCATCAGTGAGTCAGACCGCAATCCCCCAGATACGCAGTATTTT. This encodes CAISESDRNPPDTQYF.